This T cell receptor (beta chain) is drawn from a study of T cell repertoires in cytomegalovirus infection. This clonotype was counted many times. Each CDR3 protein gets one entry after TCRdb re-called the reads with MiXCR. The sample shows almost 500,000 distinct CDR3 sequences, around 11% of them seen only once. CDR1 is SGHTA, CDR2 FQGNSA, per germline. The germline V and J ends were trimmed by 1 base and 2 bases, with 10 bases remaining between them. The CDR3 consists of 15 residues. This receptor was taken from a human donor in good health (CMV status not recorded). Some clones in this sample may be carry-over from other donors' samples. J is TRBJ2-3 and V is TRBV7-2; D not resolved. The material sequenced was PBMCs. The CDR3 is CASSLEAVNTDTQYF. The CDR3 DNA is TGTGCCAGCAGCTTAGAGGCTGTGAACACAGATACGCAGTATTTT.